Listed below are T cell receptor beta chains from one sample, sequenced in a study of T-cell memory formation after mild COVID-19. MiXCR was run by TCRdb on the 5' RACE reads, yielding one entry per CDR3 protein. The repertoire holds around 65,000 distinct CDR3 sequences, with approximately 9% as singletons. The sample consisted of PBMCs or a T cell subset sorted from them (not recorded which). The receptor source for this set is a man younger than 35 who had mild COVID-19 (a few samples of this study predate the infection). Cell type and time point are not known. The CDR3 runs from the conserved cysteine through the conserved F or W. Each record gives: V gene, D gene, J gene, clone size, CDR3 protein, CDR3 DNA. A D gene is named only where the DNA matches it firmly. Clone size is not always given. Where it is, it says once, few, many or a class for expanded clones.

TRBV7-2	.	TRBJ2-3	.	CASSLSGLTPPVAQYF	TGTGCCAGCAGCTTAAGCGGACTCACCCCCCCTGTAGCGCAGTATTTT
TRBV5-1	.	TRBJ2-7	few	CASRMSQAADEQYF	TGCGCCAGCAGGATGTCCCAGGCAGCCGACGAGCAGTACTTC
TRBV5-6	.	TRBJ2-1	many	CASSVDHNEQFF	TGTGCCAGCAGCGTCGACCACAATGAGCAGTTCTTC
TRBV28	TRBD1	TRBJ1-4	few	CASSDRGEKLFF	TGTGCCAGCAGTGACAGGGGCGAAAAACTGTTTTTT
TRBV24-1	.	TRBJ1-2	.	CATSDWRGNDDTF	TGTGCCACCAGTGATTGGAGAGGGAATGATGACACCTTC
TRBV11-2	.	TRBJ1-3	few	CASSLNAGNTIYF	TGTGCCAGCAGCTTAAATGCTGGAAACACCATATATTTT
TRBV7-8	.	TRBJ1-5	.	CASSLGPPPYSNQPQHF	TGTGCCAGCAGCTTAGGACCTCCACCTTATAGCAATCAGCCCCAGCATTTT
TRBV5-1	TRBD2	TRBJ2-3	many	CASSSGGPDTQYF	TGCGCCAGCAGCTCGGGGGGGCCAGATACGCAGTATTTT
TRBV3-1	.	TRBJ2-5	.	CASSHRDLQETQYF	TGTGCCAGCAGCCACAGAGACCTCCAAGAGACCCAGTACTTC
TRBV9	.	TRBJ2-1	few	CASSVEGYGYNEQFF	TGTGCCAGCAGCGTAGAAGGGTATGGGTACAATGAGCAGTTCTTC
TRBV6-6	.	TRBJ2-7	few	CASSYLFGGEQYF	TGTGCCAGCAGTTACTTATTCGGGGGCGAGCAGTACTTC
TRBV9	.	TRBJ2-2	many	CASSLDRLNTGELFF	TGTGCCAGCAGCCTTGACCGCCTGAACACCGGGGAGCTGTTTTTT
TRBV5-4	TRBD1	TRBJ2-5	few	CASSRGQGGQETQYF	TGTGCCAGCAGCCGGGGACAGGGGGGCCAAGAGACCCAGTACTTC
TRBV5-4	.	TRBJ2-1	many	CASSQKQDTGEQFF	TGTGCCAGCAGCCAGAAACAGGACACCGGTGAGCAGTTCTTC
TRBV4-2	TRBD1	TRBJ1-4	.	CASSQGSLQGARGEKLFF	TGTGCCAGCAGCCAAGGGTCTCTACAGGGGGCCCGGGGTGAAAAACTGTTTTTT
TRBV7-3	.	TRBJ2-1	.	CASSSSRTNEQFF	TGTGCCAGCAGCTCATCTAGGACAAATGAGCAGTTCTTC
TRBV9	.	TRBJ2-7	.	CASSVGGDRLLEQYF	TGTGCCAGCAGCGTAGGGGGTGACAGACTCCTCGAGCAGTACTTC
TRBV7-2	.	TRBJ2-1	few	CASSPDGVRGEQFF	TGTGCCAGCAGCCCAGACGGGGTACGAGGTGAGCAGTTCTTC
TRBV7-2	.	TRBJ1-1	few	CASSVNDRSNTEAFF	TGTGCCAGCAGCGTAAATGACAGATCGAACACTGAAGCTTTCTTT